This passage covers 29 T cell receptor beta chains from one sample sequenced in a study of human T cells and chemical hapten exposure. TCRdb re-derived calls from the RACE reads in MiXCR, one entry per CDR3 protein. The sample has about 110,000 distinct CDR3 sequences, under 40% seen once. The time point here: patch test 3, about 24 weeks after DPC sensitization. Treatment noted: therapeutic diphenylcyclopropenone sensitization with weekly scalp DPC. The specimen comprised whole blood, sampled in connection with sensitization to the hapten diphenylcyclopropenone (DPC). The receptors derive from a man aged 40-55 years with alopecia areata. Some clones in this sample may be carry-over from other donors' samples.

This chain joins TRBV9 and TRBJ2-1; the D gene is possibly TRBD1 (6 bases). In germline, CDR1 is SGDLS, CDR2 YYNGEE. V was cut by 6 bases and J by 9 bases, with 19 bases left in between. CDR3 length: 14 residues. The CDR3 spells CASNRDRAFGEQFF. DNA for the CDR3: TGTGCCAGCAACAGGGACCGCGCTTTCGGTGAGCAGTTCTTC.

This clonotype was detected a few times. V gene TRBV4-3 combines with J gene TRBJ2-5, with D perhaps TRBD1 (5 bases). Per germline, CDR1 LGHNA and CDR2 YSLEER. V dropped 0 bases and J dropped 4 bases, with 18 bases sitting between them. This CDR3 has 17 residues. DNA for the CDR3: TGCGCCAGCAGCCAAGATAGCCGGACATCTCGATTAGAGACCCAGTACTTC. Its translation: CASSQDSRTSRLETQYF.

The chain links TRBV28 to TRBJ2-7; D gene uncertain. Germline V lookup: CDR1 MDHEN, CDR2 SYDVKM. V shed 1 base and J shed 2 bases, with 12 bases lying between them. This CDR3 region has 15 residues. The CDR3: CASSLSAESPYEQYV. CDR3 in DNA: TGTGCCAGCAGTTTATCCGCGGAAAGTCCCTACGAGCAGTACGTC.

J is TRBJ2-1 and V is TRBV30, with D possibly TRBD1 on 5 matching bases. CDR3 length equals 14 residues. The ends were cut back, 0 bases at V and 1 base at J, with 7 bases in the middle. The germline V gene encodes CDR1 GTSNPN and CDR2 SVGIG (reference sequence). In nucleotides, the CDR3 is TGTGCCTGGAGTGTAGGGGTATCCTACAATGAGCAGTTCTTC. This sequence encodes CAWSVGVSYNEQFF. The whole variable domain, remainder taken from reference TRBV30 and TRBJ2-1, is SQTIHQWPATLVQPVGSPLSLECTVEGTSNPNLYWYRQAAGRGLQLLFYSVGIGQISSEVPQNLSASRPQDRQFILSSKKLLLSDSGFYLCAWSVGVSYNEQFFGPGTRLTVL.

This clonotype was seen only a few times. V usage is TRBV7-9 and J usage is TRBJ1-2, with D possibly being TRBD1 (5 bases). Germline assignment: CDR1 SEHNR and CDR2 FQNEAQ (reference sequence). The length of the CDR3 is 16 residues. V dropped 5 bases and J dropped 5 bases, with 21 bases sitting between them. The CDR3 sequence is CASSPSRGDRSYGYTF. CDR3 DNA: TGTGCCAGCAGCCCCAGTCGGGGAGACAGATCGTATGGCTACACCTTC.

The V call is TRBV7-9, the J call TRBJ2-6, with D unresolved. Germline-derived CDR1 and CDR2 are SEHNR and FQNEAQ (reference sequence). The V gene lost 1 base and the J gene lost 2 bases, with 3 bases spanning the gap. This CDR3 contains 14 residues. The CDR3 sequence is CASSLDTGANVLTF. The CDR3, as DNA: TGTGCCAGCAGCTTAGACACTGGGGCCAACGTCCTGACTTTC.

The chain employs TRBV29-1 and TRBJ2-4, with D perhaps TRBD1 or TRBD2 (6 bases each). V dropped 4 bases and J dropped 7 bases, with 23 bases sitting between them. Germline values: CDR1 SQVTM, CDR2 ANQGSEA. The CDR3 consists of 16 residues. CDR3 sequence reads: CSVVGEQEGDGNIQYF. The CDR3 DNA reads TGCAGCGTTGTGGGGGAACAGGAGGGGGACGGGAACATTCAGTACTTC.

The chain links TRBV29-1 to TRBJ2-5; D possibly corresponds to TRBD1 (5 bases). The CDR3 has 14 residues. Germline CDR1 SQVTM, CDR2 ANQGSEA. V lost 7 bases, J lost 1 base, and 16 bases lay in between. The chain's CDR3 is CSAIPQESQETQYF. Here the CDR3 DNA reads TGCAGCGCCATACCACAGGAATCCCAAGAGACCCAGTACTTC.

V usage is TRBV12-3 or TRBV12-4 and J usage is TRBJ2-5, with unresolved D. The V end lost 6 bases, the J end lost 4 bases, and 18 bases lay between the germline ends. The CDR3 runs 15 residues. The CDR3 protein is CASSPGGPRAETQYF. CDR3 DNA sequence: TGTGCCAGCAGCCCTGGCGGTCCGCGCGCAGAGACCCAGTACTTC.

The V and J genes are TRBV28 and TRBJ1-5, with 7 bases that match TRBD1. CDR3 length: 15 residues. Trimming removed 3 bases from V and 7 bases from J; junction bases left unmatched: 9. Germline V gives CDR1 MDHEN, CDR2 SYDVKM. The CDR3 nucleotides are TGTGCCAGCAGTTTGGATAACAGGGGAGGGCAGCCCCAGCATTTT. This translates into CASSLDNRGGQPQHF.

The V and J genes are TRBV30 and TRBJ1-2, with D perhaps matching TRBD1 (6 bases). This CDR3 region has 15 residues. The germline gives CDR1 GTSNPN, CDR2 SVGIG (reference sequence). Between the trimmed V and J ends, which lost 2 bases and 3 bases, there was a span of 16 bases. In DNA, the CDR3 is TGTGCCTGGAGTTTTCGACGGACAGCAGACTATGGCTACACCTTC. Protein sequence: CAWSFRRTADYGYTF.

This clonotype showed up just a few times. The V call is TRBV6-1, the J call TRBJ1-2; a weak D match, TRBD1 (5 bases). The germline gives CDR1 MNHNS, CDR2 SASEGT. The V gene lost 1 base and the J gene lost 8 bases, with 20 bases spanning the gap. CDR3 length: 16 amino acids. CDR3 protein: CASSEGLGRTSRGYTF. In DNA form, the CDR3 reads TGTGCCAGCAGTGAAGGGCTTGGCAGGACAAGCCGCGGCTACACCTTC.

The chain couples TRBV28 to TRBJ2-3; 9 bases map to TRBD1. This CDR3 is built from 15 residues. The J segment lost 5 bases and the V segment lost 5 bases, leaving 8 bases of the junction unmatched. Germline V gene sequence: CDR1 MDHEN, CDR2 SYDVKM. Here the CDR3 reads CASSDRDRAKDTQYF. The CDR3 DNA is TGTGCCAGCAGTGACCGGGACAGGGCGAAAGATACGCAGTATTTT.

J is TRBJ2-1 and V is TRBV6-5, with TRBD2 identical over 8 bases. The CDR3 is 15 residues long. The V gene end was trimmed by 6 bases and the J gene end by 7 bases; junction bases not matched to a gene: 11. Germline V gene data show CDR1 as MNHEY and CDR2 as SVGAGI. CDR3 sequence reads: CASSPGVAGRNEQFF. Written as DNA, the CDR3 is TGTGCCAGCAGCCCCGGGGTAGCGGGACGGAATGAGCAGTTCTTC.

This clonotype was seen a few times. V is TRBV7-8 and J is TRBJ2-2, with a possible D match to TRBD2 (6 bases). CDR3 length equals 16 residues. Trimming took off 4 bases at V and 4 bases at J, with 16 bases between the two ends. Germline CDR1 is SGHVS and CDR2 is FQNEAQ. CDR3 in amino acids: CASSSGVLASTGELFF. The CDR3 nucleotides read TGTGCCAGCAGCTCTGGGGTCCTAGCGTCCACCGGGGAGCTGTTTTTT. Supplemented by reference TRBV7-8 and TRBJ2-2, the full variable domain reads GAGVSQSPRYKVAKRGQDVALRCDPISGHVSLFWYQQALGQGPEFLTYFQNEAQLDKSGLPSDRFFAERPEGSVSTLKIQRTQQEDSAVYLCASSSGVLASTGELFFGEGSRLTVL.

The chain links TRBV7-2 to TRBJ2-7, with unresolved D. With 5 bases removed from V and 3 bases from J, the gap between germline ends came to 14 bases. The germline V gene encodes CDR1 SGHTA and CDR2 FQGNSA. The CDR3 covers 14 residues. The CDR3 reads CASSRILGSYEQYF. CDR3 DNA sequence: TGTGCCAGCAGCAGGATCCTAGGAAGCTACGAGCAGTACTTC.

This clonotype was picked up a small number of times. This chain uses TRBV6-2 or TRBV6-3 with TRBJ2-7; D might be TRBD1 (6 bases). The V and J ends lost 5 bases and 2 bases respectively, with 10 bases between them. This CDR3 spans 13 amino acids. The germline CDR1 and CDR2 sequences are MNHEY and SVGEGT. CDR3 DNA: TGTGCCAGCAGTCAGGACAGCCCCTACGAGCAGTACTTC. As protein: CASSQDSPYEQYF.

The chain couples TRBV10-3 to TRBJ1-5; D gene ambiguous. The CDR3 is 12 amino acids. Trimming stripped 3 bases from V and 6 bases from J, with 6 bases between. Looked up from germline, CDR1 is ENHRY and CDR2 is SYGVKD. CDR3 nucleotides: TGTGCCATCAGTGATGGGGTTCAGCCCCAGCATTTT. As protein: CAISDGVQPQHF.

The chain uses TRBV29-1 and TRBJ2-3; tentative D call: TRBD2 (5 bases). The CDR3 sequence is 13 residues long. CDR1 is SQVTM and CDR2 is ANQGSEA in the germline V gene. V was cut by 4 bases and J by 0 bases, with 8 bases left in between. The CDR3 region is CSVVATSTDTQYF. The CDR3 region has the DNA TGCAGCGTTGTAGCGACTAGCACAGATACGCAGTATTTT.

The chain links TRBV2 to TRBJ1-5; D perhaps matches TRBD1 (6 bases). V was trimmed by 4 bases and J by 1 base, leaving 11 bases between them. The CDR3 has 15 residues. Germline lookup yields CDR1 SNHLY and CDR2 FYNNEI. The CDR3 spells CASSVTGLSNQPQHF. The CDR3 DNA is TGTGCCAGCAGTGTAACAGGGTTGAGCAATCAGCCCCAGCATTTT.

J is TRBJ2-1 and V is TRBV25-1; 13 positions agree with TRBD2. Germline trimming cut 7 bases from V and 3 bases from J; bases unmatched to any gene: 3. The CDR3 consists of 15 residues. The germline V gene encodes CDR1 MGHDK and CDR2 SYGVNS. CDR3 bases: TGTGCCAGCACCCGGACTAGCGGGAGCTACAATGAGCAGTTCTTC. Translating it yields CASTRTSGSYNEQFF.

This clonotype has only a few counts. The genes are TRBV29-1 and TRBJ1-2; D gene uncertain. There are 13 residues in the CDR3. V was clipped by 3 bases and J by 4 bases, with 12 bases between them. The V gene's germline CDR1 is SQVTM and CDR2 ANQGSEA. For the CDR3, the DNA is TGCAGCGTTGAGGAACAGCCTCTCTATGGCTACACCTTC. It specifies CSVEEQPLYGYTF.

The V call is TRBV11-2, the J call TRBJ1-2, with 7 nucleotides matching TRBD1. Trimming at V came to 4 bases and at J to 2 bases, leaving 7 bases not matched to a gene. Germline CDR1 SGHAT, CDR2 FQNNGV. The CDR3 is 15 amino acids. The CDR3 DNA reads TGTGCCAGCAGCTCACCGGGACAGCAGAACTATGGCTACACCTTC. This codes for CASSSPGQQNYGYTF.

The chain links TRBV29-1 to TRBJ2-3; 8 positions match TRBD2. Germline lookup yields CDR1 SQVTM and CDR2 ANQGSEA. The V and J ends lost 0 bases and 1 base, in that order; junction bases with no gene match: 6. The CDR3 has 16 residues. The DNA for the CDR3 is TGCAGCGTTGAAGATTATTGGCGGGAGGGCACAGATACGCAGTATTTT. Translation: CSVEDYWREGTDTQYF.

This clonotype was seen a few times. This chain uses TRBV7-2 with TRBJ2-3; D gene unclear. The CDR3 is made up of 13 amino acids. Trimming cost V 4 bases and J 5 bases, with 10 bases left between them. Germline CDR1 and CDR2: SGHTA and FQGNSA. CDR3 DNA sequence: TGTGCCAGCAGCTCCCTCGCGCGAGATACGCAGTATTTT. Protein product: CASSSLARDTQYF. Complete variable domain (other parts from reference TRBV7-2 and TRBJ2-3): GAGVSQSPSNKVTEKGKDVELRCDPISGHTALYWYRQSLGQGLEFLIYFQGNSAPDKSGLPSDRFSAERTGGSVSTLTIQRTQQEDSAVYLCASSSLARDTQYFGPGTRLTVL.

This rearrangement joins TRBV6-6 to TRBJ2-3; 7 bases align to TRBD2. The CDR3 is 16 amino acids. The V segment lost 2 bases and the J segment 7 bases; nucleotides outside the gene matches: 12. CDR1 is MNHNY, CDR2 SVGAGI, per germline (reference sequence). The CDR3 spells CASSYPVGGSLNTQYF. In nucleotides, the CDR3 is TGTGCCAGCAGTTACCCGGTCGGCGGGAGTCTAAATACGCAGTATTTT.

The chain carries TRBV7-9 and TRBJ2-3; D is uncertain. This CDR3 has 14 amino acids. V lost 1 base, J lost 0 bases, and 5 bases lay in between. The V gene's germline CDR1 is SEHNR and CDR2 FQNEAQ (reference sequence). In nucleotides, the CDR3 is TGTGCCAGCAGCTTAGTGACTAGCACAGATACGCAGTATTTT. This sequence encodes CASSLVTSTDTQYF.

The chain uses TRBV7-2 and TRBJ2-1, with TRBD2 identical over 11 bases. Germline V gene lookup returns CDR1 SGHTA and CDR2 FQGNSA. The J segment lost 9 bases and the V segment lost 5 bases, leaving 9 bases of the junction unmatched. The CDR3 has 15 residues. CDR3 sequence (DNA): TGTGCCAGCAGCCAGACCGGACTAGCGGGTCGTGAGCAGTTCTTC. Its translation: CASSQTGLAGREQFF.

V gene TRBV29-1 combines with J gene TRBJ1-2; no reliable D call. The V gene's germline CDR1 is SQVTM and CDR2 ANQGSEA. V gave up 3 bases and J gave up 6 bases, with 14 bases separating them. This CDR3 contains 13 residues. The CDR3 loop is CSVDRSGGHGYTF. DNA for the CDR3: TGCAGCGTTGACCGGTCCGGCGGCCATGGCTACACCTTC.